Listed below are T cell receptor beta chains from one sample, sequenced in a study of T cells in localized non-small cell lung cancer. The table came from immunoSEQ multiplex PCR; TCRdb's copy has only in-frame clones and leaves some out. The repertoire holds 65,000 to 80,000 clones, with 84% as singletons. This specimen consisted of peripheral blood, obtained before any cancer treatment. All receptors come from a female donor over 55 with stage I lung adenocarcinoma. Both conserved end residues are part of each CDR3. The order of the fields is J gene, V gene, D gene, clone size, CDR3 protein, CDR3 DNA. The D gene is left open where the match is weak. Only some rows state a clone size, as once, few, many or a class for expanded clones.

j_gene: TRBJ2-1; v_gene: TRBV19; d_gene: .; abundance: .; CDR3aa: CASTRAPLSQQFF; CDR3nt: TGTGCCAGTACGAGGGCTCCCCTCAGCCAGCAGTTCTTC
j_gene: TRBJ1-1; v_gene: TRBV10-3; d_gene: .; abundance: .; CDR3aa: CAISDSHLNTEAFF; CDR3nt: TGTGCCATCAGTGATTCCCATCTCAACACTGAAGCTTTCTTT
j_gene: TRBJ1-3; v_gene: TRBV7-2; d_gene: .; abundance: .; CDR3aa: CASSTPSSGNTIYF; CDR3nt: TGTGCCAGCAGCACCCCGAGCTCTGGAAACACCATATATTTT
j_gene: TRBJ2-1; v_gene: TRBV5-4; d_gene: .; abundance: .; CDR3aa: CASSLETSVYNEQFF; CDR3nt: TGTGCCAGCAGCTTGGAAACTTCAGTGTACAATGAGCAGTTCTTC
j_gene: TRBJ2-1; v_gene: TRBV5-1; d_gene: TRBD2; abundance: .; CDR3aa: CASSLTSGGANEQFF; CDR3nt: TGCGCCAGCAGCTTGACTAGCGGGGGGGCTAATGAGCAGTTCTTC
j_gene: TRBJ2-1; v_gene: TRBV19; d_gene: TRBD2; abundance: .; CDR3aa: CASWGGLAGKYEQFF; CDR3nt: TGTGCCAGTTGGGGAGGACTAGCGGGAAAGTATGAGCAGTTCTTC
j_gene: TRBJ2-1; v_gene: TRBV18; d_gene: .; abundance: .; CDR3aa: CASSPPLADNEQFF; CDR3nt: TGTGCCAGCTCACCACCCCTGGCAGACAATGAGCAGTTCTTC
j_gene: TRBJ1-6; v_gene: TRBV7-9; d_gene: .; abundance: .; CDR3aa: CASSLANSPLHF; CDR3nt: TGTGCCAGCAGCTTAGCCAATTCACCCCTCCACTTT
j_gene: TRBJ2-3; v_gene: TRBV28; d_gene: TRBD2; abundance: .; CDR3aa: CASSSTGLAGDPVGTDTQYF; CDR3nt: TGTGCCAGCAGTTCCACCGGACTAGCGGGAGACCCCGTCGGCACAGATACGCAGTATTTT
j_gene: TRBJ1-3; v_gene: TRBV18; d_gene: .; abundance: .; CDR3aa: CASSPQMGGGSGNTIYF; CDR3nt: TGTGCCAGCTCACCCCAGATGGGGGGAGGCTCTGGAAACACCATATATTTT
j_gene: TRBJ1-5; v_gene: TRBV7-8; d_gene: TRBD1; abundance: .; CDR3aa: CASSLGTGGDQPQHF; CDR3nt: TGTGCCAGCAGCTTAGGGACAGGGGGCGATCAGCCCCAGCATTTT
j_gene: TRBJ1-2; v_gene: TRBV6-1; d_gene: .; abundance: .; CDR3aa: CASRVGGIGYTF; CDR3nt: TGTGCCAGCAGAGTAGGGGGAATTGGCTACACCTTC
j_gene: TRBJ2-1; v_gene: TRBV5-1; d_gene: .; abundance: .; CDR3aa: CASSPPRASDSNEQFF; CDR3nt: TGCGCCAGCAGCCCCCCCAGAGCTAGCGACTCAAATGAGCAGTTCTTC
j_gene: TRBJ1-2; v_gene: TRBV4-1; d_gene: TRBD1; abundance: .; CDR3aa: CASSPDRGVTNYGYTF; CDR3nt: TGCGCCAGCAGCCCGGACAGGGGTGTCACGAACTATGGCTACACCTTC
j_gene: TRBJ1-1; v_gene: TRBV25-1; d_gene: TRBD1; abundance: medium-sized; CDR3aa: CASSARTGSTEAFF; CDR3nt: TGTGCCAGCAGTGCACGGACAGGGAGCACTGAAGCTTTCTTT
j_gene: TRBJ2-5; v_gene: TRBV18; d_gene: .; abundance: .; CDR3aa: CASSPTLDSPQETQYF; CDR3nt: TGTGCCAGCTCACCAACCCTGGACAGCCCGCAAGAGACCCAGTACTTC
j_gene: TRBJ2-7; v_gene: TRBV5-6; d_gene: .; abundance: .; CDR3aa: CASSANDGPDFF; CDR3nt: TGTGCCAGCAGCGCCAATGACGGTCCCGATTTCTTC
j_gene: TRBJ1-2; v_gene: TRBV9; d_gene: TRBD1; abundance: .; CDR3aa: CASSARTGHSYGYTF; CDR3nt: TGTGCCAGCAGCGCCCGGACAGGGCATTCCTATGGCTACACCTTC
j_gene: TRBJ1-5; v_gene: TRBV6-5; d_gene: .; abundance: .; CDR3aa: CASSLQTDQPQHF; CDR3nt: TGTGCCAGCAGTTTACAGACTGATCAGCCCCAGCATTTT
j_gene: TRBJ2-5; v_gene: TRBV2; d_gene: TRBD2; abundance: .; CDR3aa: CASSRGLAEETQYF; CDR3nt: TGTGCCAGCAGCAGGGGACTAGCGGAAGAGACCCAGTACTTC
j_gene: TRBJ1-4; v_gene: TRBV19; d_gene: .; abundance: .; CDR3aa: CASSTPGHAATNEKLFF; CDR3nt: TGTGCCAGTAGTACTCCCGGACACGCCGCAACTAATGAAAAACTGTTTTTT
j_gene: TRBJ2-7; v_gene: TRBV5-4; d_gene: TRBD2; abundance: .; CDR3aa: CASSPLAGGPGYEQYF; CDR3nt: TGTGCCAGCAGCCCCCTGGCGGGGGGCCCAGGATACGAGCAGTACTTC
j_gene: TRBJ2-5; v_gene: TRBV7-2; d_gene: .; abundance: .; CDR3aa: CASSTQYQETQYF; CDR3nt: TGTGCCAGCAGCACACAGTACCAAGAGACCCAGTACTTC
j_gene: TRBJ2-5; v_gene: TRBV10-3; d_gene: .; abundance: .; CDR3aa: CAISESPRLDQETQYF; CDR3nt: TGTGCCATCAGTGAGTCCCCCCGGCTGGACCAAGAGACCCAGTACTTC